The 29 T cell receptor beta chains presented below share a single source sample, sequenced in a study of blood T cell repertoires in COVID-19. Method: immunoSEQ multiplex PCR; TCRdb's copy keeps in-frame clones and lacks some. The sample shows 200,000 to 300,000 clones, 70% to 85% of them seen only once. Sequencing input: peripheral blood. The receptor set was obtained from a man older than 75 with acute or convalescent COVID-19.

The genes are TRBV6-6 and TRBJ1-3; possible D gene TRBD1, 6 bases. Trimming left V 2 bases short and J 4 bases short, with 12 bases between. CDR1 and CDR2 from the germline V gene are MNHNY and SVGAGI (reference sequence). The CDR3 is made up of 15 amino acids. CDR3 bases: TGTGCCAGCAGTTACGGCCCACAGGGCGGAAACACCATATATTTT. The encoded protein is CASSYGPQGGNTIYF.

This chain joins TRBV5-1 and TRBJ1-2; TRBD1 matches at 10 bases. Germline V lookup: CDR1 SGHRS, CDR2 YFSETQ. CDR3 size: 14 residues. J was trimmed by 7 bases and V by 0 bases; bases with no gene match: 3. The CDR3: CASSLGQGAFGYTF. CDR3 nucleotides: TGCGCCAGCAGCTTGGGACAGGGGGCCTTTGGCTACACCTTC.

The V gene is TRBV6-5, the J gene TRBJ1-6, with a weak D call TRBD1 (6 bases). The CDR3 is 15 amino acids. From germline, CDR1 is MNHEY and CDR2 SVGAGI. Trimming left V 6 bases short and J 0 bases short, with 9 bases between. CDR3 nucleotides: TGTGCCAGCAGAGGGGGGGCCTCCTATAATTCACCCCTCCACTTT. Encoded protein: CASRGGASYNSPLHF.

The chain employs TRBV24-1 and TRBJ1-2, with 8 bases matching TRBD1. The CDR3 is 13 residues long. Germline CDR1 is KGHDR and CDR2 is SFDVKD. Unmatched junction bases numbered 6, after V lost 5 bases and J lost 8 bases. Written as DNA, the CDR3 is TGTGCCACCAGTGCGGACAGGGCAGCAGGCTACACCTTC. Its translation: CATSADRAAGYTF.

The J gene is TRBJ2-5, the V gene TRBV4-1; 10 nucleotides align to TRBD1. The CDR3 spans 19 residues. Trimming removed 0 bases from V and 2 bases from J; junction bases left unmatched: 12. Germline assignment: CDR1 MGHRA and CDR2 YSYEKL. CDR3 in amino acids: CASSQDPPYRDRGQETQYF. CDR3 sequence (DNA): TGCGCCAGCAGCCAAGATCCCCCTTACCGGGACAGGGGTCAAGAGACCCAGTACTTC.

The V gene is TRBV19, the J gene TRBJ2-1; a possible D gene is TRBD2 (5 bases). Germline CDR1 LNHDA, CDR2 SQIVND (reference sequence). CDR3 length: 15 amino acids. V was cut by 7 bases and J by 5 bases, with 18 bases left in between. CDR3 loop: CASTPTRSRDNEQFF. DNA for the CDR3: TGTGCCAGTACCCCAACTAGATCCCGCGACAATGAGCAGTTCTTC.

This sequence joins TRBV7-3 and TRBJ1-1; 7 bases agree with TRBD1. CDR1 is SGHTA, CDR2 FQGTGA, per germline. The CDR3 sequence is 14 residues long. Trimming took 0 bases from V and 4 from J; bases not matched to a gene: 2. CDR3 residues: CASSLTGGPTEAFF. The CDR3 region has the DNA TGTGCCAGCAGCTTAACAGGGGGCCCCACTGAAGCTTTCTTT.

As for this clone: Other nucleotide sequences in the sample specify the same CDR3. The chain couples TRBV5-1 to TRBJ1-2, with D perhaps matching TRBD1 (5 bases). Trimming took off 0 bases at V and 8 bases at J, with 14 bases between the two ends. This CDR3 region has 14 residues. The V gene's germline CDR1 is SGHRS and CDR2 YFSETQ. CDR3 protein: CASSLAQGAGGYTF. CDR3 bases: TGCGCCAGCAGCTTGGCCCAAGGGGCTGGAGGCTACACCTTC. Full variable domain (missing parts from reference TRBV5-1 and TRBJ1-2): KAGVTQTPRYLIKTRGQQVTLSCSPISGHRSVSWYQQTPGQGLQFLFEYFSETQRNKGNFPGRFSGRQFSNSRSEMNVSTLELGDSALYLCASSLAQGAGGYTFGSGTRLTVV.

This CDR3 reads CASSLEAQSFTDTQYF. Written as DNA, the CDR3 is TGCGCCAGCAGCTTGGAAGCGCAGAGTTTTACGGATACGCAGTATTTT. The gene calls are TRBV5-1 and TRBJ2-3; D gene ambiguous. Looked up from germline, CDR1 is SGHRS and CDR2 is YFSETQ. This CDR3 region has 16 residues. V lost 0 bases and J lost 6, with 17 bases in between.

The chain joins TRBV27 to TRBJ2-7; no reliable D call. This CDR3 is 15 amino acids long. The ends were cut back, 0 bases at V and 2 bases at J, with 11 bases in the middle. CDR1 MNHEY and CDR2 SMNVEV come from the germline V gene (reference sequence). The CDR3 protein is CASSLSLASPYEQYF. The CDR3, as DNA: TGTGCCAGCAGTTTATCATTGGCCTCCCCCTACGAGCAGTACTTC.

The DNA of the CDR3 is TGCGCCAGCAGCCCCCGGGGGCGGGAGTTTAGCAATGAGCAGTTCTTC. Translated: CASSPRGREFSNEQFF. The rearrangement joins TRBV5-1 to TRBJ2-1; possible D gene TRBD2, 7 bases. Trimming took off 4 bases at V and 6 bases at J, with 20 bases between the two ends. Germline values: CDR1 SGHRS, CDR2 YFSETQ. The CDR3 consists of 16 residues.

V is TRBV15 and J is TRBJ1-1, with D maybe TRBD1 (5 bases). Trimming removed 0 bases at V and 2 bases at J, with 13 bases between. Germline CDR1 and CDR2: LNHNV and YYDKDF (reference sequence). The CDR3 sequence is 16 residues long. The CDR3 loop reads CATSRDWGRTNTEAFF. The CDR3 nucleotides read TGTGCCACCAGCAGAGATTGGGGTCGGACAAACACTGAAGCTTTCTTT. The full variable domain, its missing parts supplied by reference TRBV15 and TRBJ1-1, is DAMVIQNPRYQVTQFGKPVTLSCSQTLNHNVMYWYQQKSSQAPKLLFHYYDKDFNNEADTPDNFQSRRPNTSFCFLDIRSPGLGDTAMYLCATSRDWGRTNTEAFFGQGTRLTVV.

The V call is TRBV19, the J call TRBJ2-7; 7 nucleotides match TRBD1. This CDR3 contains 15 residues. CDR1 and CDR2 (germline): LNHDA, SQIVND (reference sequence). Trimming at V came to 7 bases and at J to 0 bases, leaving 9 bases not matched to a gene. In DNA, the CDR3 is TGTGCCAGTACCCCAAACAGGGGTAGCTCCTACGAGCAGTACTTC. It is translated as CASTPNRGSSYEQYF.

The V call is TRBV24-1, the J call TRBJ2-1, with 13 bases matching TRBD2. Germline V gene sequence: CDR1 KGHDR, CDR2 SFDVKD. The junction had 8 bases not matched to a gene; V was cut back by 1 base and J by 6 bases. CDR3 length: 18 residues. The CDR3 bases are TGTGCCACCAGTGATTTTAGGAAAGGACTAGCGGGAGCCAATGAGCAGTTCTTC. Amino acids: CATSDFRKGLAGANEQFF.

The genes are TRBV19 and TRBJ1-3, with 7 bases matching TRBD1. CDR1 and CDR2 from the germline V gene are LNHDA and SQIVND (reference sequence). The CDR3 length is 18 residues. V gave up 5 bases and J gave up 0 bases; unmatched junction bases: 13. The CDR3 loop reads CASSFLAGTAYSGNTIYF. CDR3 sequence (DNA): TGTGCCAGTAGTTTTCTAGCCGGGACAGCTTACTCTGGAAACACCATATATTTT. Variable domain in full (rest from reference TRBV19 and TRBJ1-3): DGGITQSPKYLFRKEGQNVTLSCEQNLNHDAMYWYRQDPGQGLRLIYYSQIVNDFQKGDIAEGYSVSREKKESFPLTVTSAQKNPTAFYLCASSFLAGTAYSGNTIYFGEGSWLTVV.

The V call is TRBV21-1, the J call TRBJ2-7; the D call of TRBD1 is as the table states it, not checked on the DNA. TRBV21-1 is given as a pseudogene. There are 15 residues in the CDR3. As DNA, the CDR3 is TGTGCCAGCAGCTTGCGACAGGGGGTGTCCTACGAGCAGTACTTC. It translates to CASSLRQGVSYEQYF.

The rearrangement links TRBV9 to TRBJ2-7; perhaps TRBD2 as D (6 bases). This CDR3 comprises 13 residues. In germline, CDR1 is SGDLS, CDR2 YYNGEE. V lost 4 bases and J 7 bases, leaving 15 bases between the germline ends. CDR3 nucleotides: TGTGCCAGCAGCTCGGGACTGACTGGGGAGCAGTACTTC. Encoded protein: CASSSGLTGEQYF.

This chain joins TRBV24-1 and TRBJ1-1; TRBD1 matches 9 bases. V gave up 4 bases and J gave up 10 bases; unmatched junction bases: 9. CDR3 size: 14 residues. Germline-derived CDR1 and CDR2 are KGHDR and SFDVKD. Here the CDR3 reads CATSEAGTGRRAFF. DNA for the CDR3: TGTGCCACCAGTGAAGCCGGGACAGGGCGTAGAGCTTTCTTT.

The rearrangement uses TRBV19 and TRBJ2-1; tentative D call: TRBD1 (5 bases). The ends were cut back, 7 bases at V and 0 bases at J, with 16 bases in the middle. CDR3 length equals 16 residues. Germline V CDR1 and CDR2: LNHDA, SQIVND (reference sequence). The CDR3 reads CASTPVGPRSYNEQFF. In DNA, the CDR3 is TGTGCCAGTACCCCGGTGGGGCCACGCTCCTACAATGAGCAGTTCTTC.

This clone was observed a few times. The chain links TRBV18 to TRBJ2-1; unclear D gene. The CDR3 sequence is 13 residues long. The V end lost 2 bases, the J end lost 2 bases, and 4 bases lay between the germline ends. Germline loops: CDR1 KGHSH, CDR2 LQKENI. As DNA, the CDR3 is TGTGCCAGCTCACCAGCGACCTACAATGAGCAGTTCTTC. It codes for CASSPATYNEQFF. Filled out from reference TRBV18 and TRBJ2-1, the complete variable domain reads NAGVMQNPRHLVRRRGQEARLRCSPMKGHSHVYWYRQLPEEGLKFMVYLQKENIIDESGMPKERFSAEFPKEGPSILRIQQVVRGDSAAYFCASSPATYNEQFFGPGTRLTVL.

V usage is TRBV7-2 and J usage is TRBJ2-3; 7 nucleotides match TRBD2. Looked up from germline, CDR1 is SGHTA and CDR2 is FQGNSA. This CDR3 spans 15 amino acids. J was trimmed by 9 bases and V by 4 bases; bases with no gene match: 13. CDR3 protein: CASSSAGPPVGTQYF. DNA of the CDR3: TGTGCCAGCAGCTCAGCGGGGCCTCCAGTGGGGACGCAGTATTTT.

The chain carries TRBV7-8 and TRBJ1-1; possible D gene TRBD1, 5 bases. The CDR3 consists of 13 residues. The germline V gene has CDR1 SGHVS and CDR2 FQNEAQ. Trimming pared 3 bases from V and 4 bases from J, leaving 9 bases between. The CDR3: CASSLSGATEAFF. CDR3 bases: TGTGCCAGCAGCTTGAGCGGGGCCACTGAAGCTTTCTTT.

The V gene is TRBV7-6, the J gene TRBJ1-2, with 12 nucleotides matching TRBD1. The trim removed 5 bases at V and 3 bases at J, leaving 4 bases unmatched. Germline V lookup: CDR1 SGHVS, CDR2 FNYEAQ. The CDR3 covers 15 residues. CDR3 nucleotides: TGTGCCAGCAGCGGCGGGACAGGGGGCGACTATGGCTACACCTTC. It codes for CASSGGTGGDYGYTF.

This chain links TRBV11-3 with TRBJ2-5; D not resolved. Germline lookup yields CDR1 SGHNT and CDR2 YENEEA. V was cut by 0 bases and J by 3 bases, with 5 bases left in between. The CDR3 is 13 amino acids. The DNA for the CDR3 is TGTGCCAGCAGCTTAGATCCAGAAGAGACCCAGTACTTC. It translates to CASSLDPEETQYF.

The chain recombines TRBV24-1 with TRBJ1-2, with D uncertain. Trimming removed 2 bases from V and 8 bases from J, with 14 bases in between. This CDR3 has 14 residues. Germline CDR1 is KGHDR and CDR2 is SFDVKD. The CDR3 region is CATSDSTEGSGYTF. CDR3 nucleotide sequence: TGTGCCACCAGTGATTCGACGGAGGGATCCGGCTACACCTTC.

This clone appeared once. The genes are TRBV11-2 and TRBJ2-3; D perhaps matches TRBD1 (6 bases). The CDR3 consists of 17 residues. Germline V gene sequence: CDR1 SGHAT, CDR2 FQNNGV. Deletions cut 1 base from V and 4 bases from J, with 18 bases between. CDR3 residues: CASSLVGGQISADTQYF. As DNA, the CDR3 is TGTGCCAGCAGCTTAGTGGGCGGACAGATAAGTGCAGATACGCAGTATTTT.

This clone has just a few counts. The chain is built from TRBV18 and TRBJ1-3; D may be TRBD1 (6 bases). This CDR3 has 16 residues. Germline V gene sequence: CDR1 KGHSH, CDR2 LQKENI. V gave up 6 bases and J gave up 4 bases, with 19 bases separating them. CDR3 DNA sequence: TGTGCCAGCTCCCCCGGGACACCTGATCGAGGAAACACCATATATTTT. Its protein product is CASSPGTPDRGNTIYF.

The chain has TRBV7-9 and TRBJ1-2, with 10 nucleotides matching TRBD1. CDR1 is SEHNR and CDR2 is FQNEAQ in the germline V gene (reference sequence). The CDR3 extends over 16 amino acids. With 0 bases clipped from V and 3 bases from J, the junction kept 4 bases outside the gene matches. CDR3 loop: CASSLAIGQGDYGYTF. DNA of the CDR3: TGTGCCAGCAGCTTAGCGATCGGACAGGGGGACTATGGCTACACCTTC.

The chain couples TRBV14 to TRBJ2-3; 8 bases map to TRBD1. This CDR3 comprises 15 residues. With 3 bases clipped from V and 3 bases from J, the junction kept 5 bases outside the gene matches. Germline lookup yields CDR1 SGHDN and CDR2 FVKESK. The CDR3 nucleotides are TGTGCCAGCAGCCAGCTGGACAGGGTGACAGATACGCAGTATTTT. As protein: CASSQLDRVTDTQYF.